The 24 T cell receptor beta chains reported below all come from one sample, sequenced in a study of blood T cell repertoires in COVID-19. TCRdb's copy holds only in-frame clones and misses some; the assay was immunoSEQ multiplex PCR. The sample yields around 160,000 clones, under 90% seen once. Sequenced: peripheral blood. The origin of the receptors is a human donor in a cohort sampled during active COVID-19.

The chain uses TRBV7-2 and TRBJ2-7, with D possibly TRBD2 on 6 matching bases. The V gene's germline CDR1 is SGHTA and CDR2 FQGNSA. Trimming left V 1 base short and J 7 bases short, with 11 bases between. This CDR3 is built from 13 residues. For the CDR3, the DNA is TGTGCCAGCAGCTTAGTAGCGGCTGTAGAGCAGTACTTC. Its protein product is CASSLVAAVEQYF. Together with reference TRBV7-2 and TRBJ2-7, the CDR3 gives the full variable domain: GAGVSQSPSNKVTEKGKDVELRCDPISGHTALYWYRQSLGQGLEFLIYFQGNSAPDKSGLPSDRFSAERTGGSVSTLTIQRTQQEDSAVYLCASSLVAAVEQYFGPGTRLTVT.

The V and J genes are TRBV2 and TRBJ2-4; D possibly corresponds to TRBD1 (5 bases). The germline gives CDR1 SNHLY, CDR2 FYNNEI. The CDR3 is 15 residues long. V lost 5 bases to trimming and J lost 3 bases, with 14 bases between them. CDR3 bases: TGTGCCAGCAGTCTCGACAGCCTCATCAAAAACATTCAGTACTTC. Protein sequence: CASSLDSLIKNIQYF.

V gene TRBV7-2 combines with J gene TRBJ1-2, with D hard to call. V lost 1 base to trimming and J lost 3 bases, with 3 bases between them. The CDR3 loop spans 12 amino acids. The germline gives CDR1 SGHTA, CDR2 FQGNSA. This CDR3 reads CASSLGDYGYTF. The CDR3 DNA reads as TGTGCCAGCAGCTTAGGAGACTATGGCTACACCTTC.

The chain uses TRBV7-2 and TRBJ2-2; D might be TRBD1 (6 bases). Trimming left V 5 bases short and J 1 base short, with 11 bases between. CDR3 size: 15 residues. Germline lookup yields CDR1 SGHTA and CDR2 FQGNSA. Written as DNA, the CDR3 is TGTGCCAGCAGCCAAGACAGGTTGAACACCGGGGAGCTGTTTTTT. Residues: CASSQDRLNTGELFF.

The gene calls are TRBV24-1 and TRBJ2-3; the D gene is possibly TRBD2 (6 bases). The V end lost 11 bases, the J end lost 4 bases, and 18 bases lay between the germline ends. Germline CDR1 KGHDR, CDR2 SFDVKD. The CDR3 length is 14 residues. CDR3 in DNA: TGTGCCAGCAAGCTGAGGGGAGGCGCAGATACGCAGTATTTT. This sequence encodes CASKLRGGADTQYF.

This chain connects TRBV13 to TRBJ1-6, with 12 bases fitting TRBD1. This CDR3 is 20 amino acids long. Germline CDR1 and CDR2: PRHDT and FYEKMQ (reference sequence). The V and J ends lost 5 bases and 0 bases, in that order; junction bases with no gene match: 11. The CDR3 is CASSHRDRGQLSSYNSPLHF. CDR3 coding DNA: TGTGCCAGCAGCCACCGGGACAGGGGGCAACTTAGCTCCTATAATTCACCCCTCCACTTT.

The CDR3 is CASSPDYDNTDTQYF. CDR3 sequence (DNA): TGTGCCAGCAGCCCAGACTATGACAACACAGATACGCAGTATTTT. This chain connects TRBV7-7 to TRBJ2-3; weak D call: TRBD2 (5 bases). CDR3 length: 15 amino acids. CDR1 and CDR2 from the germline V gene are SSHAT and FNYEAQ (reference sequence). The V end was cut by 5 bases, the J end by 2 bases, with 14 bases between. Full variable domain (missing parts from reference TRBV7-7 and TRBJ2-3): GAGVSQSPRYKVTKRGQDVTLRCDPISSHATLYWYQQALGQGPEFLTYFNYEAQPDKSGLPSDRFSAERPEGSISTLTIQRTEQRDSAMYRCASSPDYDNTDTQYFGPGTRLTVL.

This chain uses TRBV12-3 or TRBV12-4 with TRBJ1-2; 10 bases match TRBD1. The CDR3 extends over 12 amino acids. The J segment lost 13 bases and the V segment lost 7 bases, leaving 9 bases of the junction unmatched. As DNA, the CDR3 is TGTGCCAGCAAACGACCGACAGGGGGCCTCACCTTC. Protein sequence: CASKRPTGGLTF.

V gene TRBV3-1 (or the pseudogene TRBV3-2) combines with J gene TRBJ1-1; maybe TRBD1 (5 bases). Germline V gene lookup returns CDR1 LGHDT and CDR2 YNNKEL (reference sequence). CDR3 length: 12 residues. Trimming took 0 bases from V and 7 from J, leaving 6 bases between them. The CDR3 DNA reads as TGTGCCAGCAGCCAAGAGGGGGGTGAAGCTTTCTTT. Protein: CASSQEGGEAFF.

The chain couples TRBV18 to TRBJ1-6; 7 bases match TRBD1. V lost 6 bases to trimming and J lost 8 bases; unmatched junction nucleotides: 13. The germline CDR1 and CDR2 sequences are KGHSH and LQKENI. The CDR3 is 16 amino acids. The CDR3 region has the DNA TGTGCCAGCTCGTCGACAGGGACCAATTTACATTCACCCCTCCACTTT. It is translated as CASSSTGTNLHSPLHF. The complete variable domain, with remaining parts taken from reference TRBV18 and TRBJ1-6, reads NAGVMQNPRHLVRRRGQEARLRCSPMKGHSHVYWYRQLPEEGLKFMVYLQKENIIDESGMPKERFSAEFPKEGPSILRIQQVVRGDSAAYFCASSSTGTNLHSPLHFGNGTRLTVT.

This clone showed up just once. In the same sample, other DNA sequences code for this CDR3. J is TRBJ2-3 and V is TRBV11-2; D is possibly TRBD2 (6 bases). V was trimmed by 1 base and J by 1 base, leaving 9 bases between them. The CDR3 has 15 residues. CDR1 SGHAT and CDR2 FQNNGV come from the germline V gene. The CDR3 nucleotides are TGTGCCAGCAGCTTAGTGGGGGGAGGCACAGATACGCAGTATTTT. It translates to CASSLVGGGTDTQYF.

In its sample, this clone was seen once. V and J are TRBV7-8 and TRBJ2-7; unclear D gene. Deletions cut 5 bases from V and 5 bases from J, with 10 bases between. The CDR3 extends over 12 amino acids. Germline V gives CDR1 SGHVS, CDR2 FQNEAQ. The CDR3 DNA follows: TGTGCCAGCAGCCCTCAGGCTGACGAGCAGTACTTC. Amino acid sequence: CASSPQADEQYF.

As concerns this clone: At one end, the junction sequence differs from germline, possibly due to a read error. CDR3 amino acids: CASSRSPTGREKLFF. CDR3 DNA: TGTGCTAGCAGCAGAAGCCCGACAGGTCGGGAAAAACTGTTTTTT. This rearrangement joins TRBV7-7 to TRBJ1-4; weak D call: TRBD1 (6 bases). There are 15 residues in the CDR3. The germline CDR1 and CDR2 sequences are SSHAT and FNYEAQ (reference sequence).

V is TRBV25-1 and J is TRBJ2-1, with D uncertain. Per the germline V gene, CDR1 is MGHDK and CDR2 is SYGVNS. This CDR3 comprises 11 residues. Between the trimmed V and J ends, which lost 4 bases and 10 bases, there was a span of 8 bases. CDR3 region: CASSAAAEQFF. For the CDR3, the DNA is TGTGCCAGCAGTGCGGCGGCGGAGCAGTTCTTC.

V and J are TRBV19 and TRBJ1-2; D is undetermined. There are 13 residues in the CDR3. The ends were cut back, 3 bases at V and 2 bases at J, with 7 bases in the middle. CDR1 and CDR2 from the germline V gene are LNHDA and SQIVND (reference sequence). CDR3 residues: CASSIFLNYGYTF. The CDR3 DNA reads TGTGCCAGTAGTATTTTCCTGAACTATGGCTACACCTTC. The whole variable domain, remainder taken from reference TRBV19 and TRBJ1-2, is DGGITQSPKYLFRKEGQNVTLSCEQNLNHDAMYWYRQDPGQGLRLIYYSQIVNDFQKGDIAEGYSVSREKKESFPLTVTSAQKNPTAFYLCASSIFLNYGYTFGSGTRLTVV.

Only a few counts were recorded for this clone. This chain connects TRBV5-6 to TRBJ2-2; D ambiguous. Trimming stripped 2 bases from V and 4 bases from J, with 3 bases between. The length of the CDR3 is 12 residues. Germline loops: CDR1 SGHDT, CDR2 YYEEEE. The DNA for the CDR3 is TGTGCCAGCAGCTTCTCCACCGGGGAGCTGTTTTTT. Protein product: CASSFSTGELFF.

J is TRBJ1-6 and V is TRBV6-4; TRBD1 matches 12 bases. J lost 10 bases, V lost 4 bases, and 20 bases had no gene match. The V gene's germline CDR1 is MRHNA and CDR2 SNTAGT. The CDR3 runs to 20 residues. Here the CDR3 DNA reads TGTGCCAGCAGTGTTGGGACAGGGGGCGAGTTGGGCTCTACGGGCTCACCCCTCCACTTT. It translates to CASSVGTGGELGSTGSPLHF.

The chain combines TRBV3-1 (or the pseudogene TRBV3-2) with TRBJ1-4; D unclear. V gave up 1 base and J gave up 7 bases, with 10 bases separating them. Germline V gene lookup returns CDR1 LGHDT and CDR2 YNNKEL (reference sequence). CDR3 size: 14 residues. CDR3 residues: CASSQGPAGEKLFF. CDR3 nucleotide sequence: TGTGCCAGCAGCCAAGGCCCGGCGGGTGAAAAACTGTTTTTT.

The J gene is TRBJ2-1, the V gene TRBV7-2; the D gene is possibly TRBD1 (6 bases). The CDR3 contains 12 residues. The V end was cut by 4 bases, the J end by 7 bases, with 8 bases between. Germline CDR1 reads SGHTA; CDR2 reads FQGNSA. CDR3 sequence: CASSSQGNEQFF. CDR3 bases: TGTGCCAGCAGCTCACAGGGAAATGAGCAGTTCTTC. Full variable domain (missing parts from reference TRBV7-2 and TRBJ2-1): GAGVSQSPSNKVTEKGKDVELRCDPISGHTALYWYRQSLGQGLEFLIYFQGNSAPDKSGLPSDRFSAERTGGSVSTLTIQRTQQEDSAVYLCASSSQGNEQFFGPGTRLTVL.

There are a few counts of this clone. The rearrangement links TRBV28 to TRBJ1-5; 7 positions agree with TRBD1. Unmatched junction bases numbered 9, after V lost 4 bases and J lost 3 bases. Germline CDR1 reads MDHEN; CDR2 reads SYDVKM. There are 16 residues in the CDR3. CDR3 DNA sequence: TGTGCCAGCAGTTCTTCTAGACAGGGTTACAATCAGCCCCAGCATTTT. The encoded protein is CASSSSRQGYNQPQHF.

The rearrangement joins TRBV27 to TRBJ2-5; possibly TRBD2 for D (6 bases). Germline loops: CDR1 MNHEY, CDR2 SMNVEV (reference sequence). The CDR3 length is 15 residues. V lost 0 bases and J 5 bases, leaving 13 bases between the germline ends. In DNA form, the CDR3 reads TGTGCCAGCAGTTTATCTCGGGGGTGGCGGGAGACCCAGTACTTC. It specifies CASSLSRGWRETQYF.

The J gene is TRBJ1-5, the V gene TRBV11-2; possible D gene TRBD1, 6 bases. The CDR3 runs 13 residues. The V end was cut by 4 bases, the J end by 4 bases, with 8 bases between. CDR1 SGHAT and CDR2 FQNNGV come from the germline V gene. The CDR3 DNA sequence: TGTGCCAGCAGCTCTCAGGGGAATCAGCCCCAGCATTTT. This gives the protein CASSSQGNQPQHF. Full variable domain (rest looked up from reference TRBV11-2 and TRBJ1-5): EAGVAQSPRYKIIEKRQSVAFWCNPISGHATLYWYQQILGQGPKLLIQFQNNGVVDDSQLPKDRFSAERLKGVDSTLKIQPAKLEDSAVYLCASSSQGNQPQHFGDGTRLSIL.

The chain uses TRBV6-5 and TRBJ2-1; TRBD2 agrees at 11 bases. The length of the CDR3 is 16 residues. Trimming at V came to 3 bases and at J to 8 bases, leaving 9 bases not matched to a gene. In germline, CDR1 is MNHEY, CDR2 SVGAGI. The CDR3 region has the DNA TGTGCCAGCAGTTATCGCCTAGCGGGGGGCATCCATGAGCAGTTCTTC. Translated: CASSYRLAGGIHEQFF.

The V call is TRBV5-6, the J call TRBJ2-7, with 10 bases matching TRBD2. CDR1 and CDR2 (germline): SGHDT, YYEEEE. This CDR3 has 16 amino acids. The V segment lost 4 bases and the J segment 4 bases; nucleotides outside the gene matches: 11. The CDR3 sequence is CASSTRRLAGFYEQYF. As DNA, the CDR3 is TGTGCCAGCAGCACGAGGAGACTAGCGGGTTTTTACGAGCAGTACTTC. The entire variable domain, with the rest obtained from reference TRBV5-6 and TRBJ2-7, is as follows: DAGVTQSPTHLIKTRGQQVTLRCSPKSGHDTVSWYQQALGQGPQFIFQYYEEEERQRGNFPDRFSGHQFPNYSSELNVNALLLGDSALYLCASSTRRLAGFYEQYFGPGTRLTVT.